This TCR beta chain stems from a study of radiotherapy plus CTLA-4 blockade in lung cancer. In chemo-refractory metastatic non-small-cell lung cancer, patients got ipilimumab CTLA-4 blockade together with focal radiation. The CDR3 runs 12 residues. CDR1 and CDR2 from the germline V gene are MDHEN and SYDVKM. V was clipped by 8 bases and J by 4 bases, with 11 bases between them. Concerning this clone itself: Antigen unknown.

Data came from immunoSEQ multiplex PCR; TCRdb stores just in-frame clones and leaves some out. The sample contains roughly 62,000 clones, about 80% of which appear only once. Study results and caveats: Response was reportedly best predicted by early blood T cell clone dynamics, with interferon-beta.

The sequencing used peripheral blood, collected from a patient treated with radiotherapy plus ipilimumab. V is TRBV28 and J is TRBJ1-2; the D gene is possibly TRBD1 (5 bases). The clonotype originates from a human donor with non-small cell lung cancer who had a complete response to radiotherapy plus ipilimumab. Here the CDR3 DNA reads TGTGCCAGCGCGCAGGGTGGCTATGGCTACACCTTC. Protein product: CASAQGGYGYTF.